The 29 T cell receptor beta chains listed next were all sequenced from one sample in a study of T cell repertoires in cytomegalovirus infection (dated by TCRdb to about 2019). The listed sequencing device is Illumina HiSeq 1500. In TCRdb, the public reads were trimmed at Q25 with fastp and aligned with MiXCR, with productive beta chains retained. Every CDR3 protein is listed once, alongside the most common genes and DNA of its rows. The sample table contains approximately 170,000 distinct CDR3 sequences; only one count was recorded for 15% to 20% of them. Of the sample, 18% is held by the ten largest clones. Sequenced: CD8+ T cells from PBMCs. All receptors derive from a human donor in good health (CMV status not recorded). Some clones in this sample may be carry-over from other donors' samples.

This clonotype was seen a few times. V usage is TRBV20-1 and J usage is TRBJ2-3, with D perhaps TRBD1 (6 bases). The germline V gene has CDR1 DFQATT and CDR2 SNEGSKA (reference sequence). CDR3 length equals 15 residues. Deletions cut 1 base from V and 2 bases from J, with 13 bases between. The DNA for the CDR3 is TGCAGTGCTAGAGGGACAGCGGAATTCACAGATACGCAGTATTTT. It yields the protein CSARGTAEFTDTQYF.

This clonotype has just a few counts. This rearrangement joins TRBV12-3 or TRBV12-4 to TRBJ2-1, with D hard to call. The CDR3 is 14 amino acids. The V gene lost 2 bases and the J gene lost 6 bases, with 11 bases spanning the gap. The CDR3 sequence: CASSLSRKGNEQFF. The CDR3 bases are TGTGCCAGCAGTTTAAGCAGAAAGGGCAATGAGCAGTTCTTC.

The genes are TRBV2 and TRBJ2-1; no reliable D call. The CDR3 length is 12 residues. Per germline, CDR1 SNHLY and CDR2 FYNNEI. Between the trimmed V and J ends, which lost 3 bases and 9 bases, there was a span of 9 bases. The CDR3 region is CASSELVLEQFF. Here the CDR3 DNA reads TGTGCCAGCAGTGAGCTAGTCCTTGAGCAGTTCTTC. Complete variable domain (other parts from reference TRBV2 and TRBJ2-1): EPEVTQTPSHQVTQMGQEVILRCVPISNHLYFYWYRQILGQKVEFLVSFYNNEISEKSEIFDDQFSVERPDGSNFTLKIRSTKLEDSAMYFCASSELVLEQFFGPGTRLTVL.

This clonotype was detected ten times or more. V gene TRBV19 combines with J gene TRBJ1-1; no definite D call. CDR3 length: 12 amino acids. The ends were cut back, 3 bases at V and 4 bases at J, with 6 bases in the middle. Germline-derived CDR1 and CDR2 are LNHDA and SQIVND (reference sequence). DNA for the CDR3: TGTGCCAGTAGTATTTGGGGCACTGAAGCTTTCTTT. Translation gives CASSIWGTEAFF.

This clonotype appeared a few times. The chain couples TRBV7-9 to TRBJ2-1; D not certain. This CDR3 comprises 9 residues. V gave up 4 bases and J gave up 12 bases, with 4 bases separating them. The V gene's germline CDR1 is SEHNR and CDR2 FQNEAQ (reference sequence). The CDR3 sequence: CASSWGQFF. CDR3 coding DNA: TGTGCCAGCAGCTGGGGGCAGTTCTTC.

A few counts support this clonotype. CDR3 sequence: CATSDPKVGPYNEQFF. DNA of the CDR3: TGTGCCACCAGTGACCCCAAGGTAGGTCCCTACAATGAGCAGTTCTTC. The chain uses TRBV24-1 and TRBJ2-1; D unresolved. This CDR3 has 16 amino acids. Germline values: CDR1 KGHDR, CDR2 SFDVKD. V was trimmed by 4 bases and J by 2 bases, leaving 14 bases between them.

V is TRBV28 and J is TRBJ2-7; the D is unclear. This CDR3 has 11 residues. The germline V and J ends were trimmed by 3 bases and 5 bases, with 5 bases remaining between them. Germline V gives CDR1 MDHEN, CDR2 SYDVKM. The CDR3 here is CASSFSDEQYF. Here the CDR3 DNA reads TGTGCCAGCAGTTTCTCGGACGAGCAGTACTTC.

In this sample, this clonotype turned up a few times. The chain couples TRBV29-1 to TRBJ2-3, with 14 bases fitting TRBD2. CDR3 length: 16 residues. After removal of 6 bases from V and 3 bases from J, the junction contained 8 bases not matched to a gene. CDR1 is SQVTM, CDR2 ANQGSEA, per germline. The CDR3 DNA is TGCAGCGTGGACGGGACTAGCGGGAGTAGAACAGATACGCAGTATTTT. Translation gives CSVDGTSGSRTDTQYF.

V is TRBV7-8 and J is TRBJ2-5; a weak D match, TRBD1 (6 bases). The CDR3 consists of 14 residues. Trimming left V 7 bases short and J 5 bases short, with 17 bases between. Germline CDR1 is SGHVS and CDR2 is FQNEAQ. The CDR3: CASITTGTGETQYF. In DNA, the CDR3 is TGTGCCAGCATTACCACAGGGACCGGGGAGACCCAGTACTTC. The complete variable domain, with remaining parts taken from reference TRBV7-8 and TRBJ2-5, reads GAGVSQSPRYKVAKRGQDVALRCDPISGHVSLFWYQQALGQGPEFLTYFQNEAQLDKSGLPSDRFFAERPEGSVSTLKIQRTQQEDSAVYLCASITTGTGETQYFGPGTRLLVL.

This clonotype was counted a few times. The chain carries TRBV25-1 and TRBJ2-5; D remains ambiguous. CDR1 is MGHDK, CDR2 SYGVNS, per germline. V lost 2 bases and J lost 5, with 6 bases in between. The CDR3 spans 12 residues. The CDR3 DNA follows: TGTGCCAGCAGTGAAGTAGAGGAGACCCAGTACTTC. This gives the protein CASSEVEETQYF. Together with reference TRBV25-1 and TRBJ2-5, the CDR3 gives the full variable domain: EADIYQTPRYLVIGTGKKITLECSQTMGHDKMYWYQQDPGMELHLIHYSYGVNSTEKGDLSSESTVSRIRTEHFPLTLESARPSHTSQYLCASSEVEETQYFGPGTRLLVL.

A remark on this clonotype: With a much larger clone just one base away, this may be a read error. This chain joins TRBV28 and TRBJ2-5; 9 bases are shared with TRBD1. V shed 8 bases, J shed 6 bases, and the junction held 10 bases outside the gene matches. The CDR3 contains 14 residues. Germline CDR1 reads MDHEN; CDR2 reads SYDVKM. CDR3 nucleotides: TGTGCCAGCGGTGCAACAGGGGGCACGAAGACCCAGTACTTC. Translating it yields CASGATGGTKTQYF.

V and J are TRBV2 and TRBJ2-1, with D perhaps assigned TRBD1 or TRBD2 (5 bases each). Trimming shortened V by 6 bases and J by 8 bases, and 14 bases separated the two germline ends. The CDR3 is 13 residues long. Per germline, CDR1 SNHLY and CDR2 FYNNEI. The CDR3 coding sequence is TGTGCCAGCAGCGGGACGGCGGGCTATGAGCAGTTCTTC. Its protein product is CASSGTAGYEQFF.

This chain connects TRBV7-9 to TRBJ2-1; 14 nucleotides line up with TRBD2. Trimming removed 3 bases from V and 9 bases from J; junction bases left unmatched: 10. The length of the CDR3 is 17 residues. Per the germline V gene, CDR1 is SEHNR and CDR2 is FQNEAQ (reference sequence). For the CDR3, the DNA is TGTGCCAGCAGCTTCCGGACTAGCGGGAGGCCGGGGAGTGAGCAGTTCTTC. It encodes CASSFRTSGRPGSEQFF.

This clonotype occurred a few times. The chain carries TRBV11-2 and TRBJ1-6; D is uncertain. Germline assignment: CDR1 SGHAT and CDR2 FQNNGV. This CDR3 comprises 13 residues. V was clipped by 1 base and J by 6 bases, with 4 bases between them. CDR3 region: CASSLGTNSPLHF. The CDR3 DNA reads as TGTGCCAGCAGCTTAGGCACTAATTCACCCCTCCACTTT. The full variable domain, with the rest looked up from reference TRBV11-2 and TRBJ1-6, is EAGVAQSPRYKIIEKRQSVAFWCNPISGHATLYWYQQILGQGPKLLIQFQNNGVVDDSQLPKDRFSAERLKGVDSTLKIQPAKLEDSAVYLCASSLGTNSPLHFGNGTRLTVT.

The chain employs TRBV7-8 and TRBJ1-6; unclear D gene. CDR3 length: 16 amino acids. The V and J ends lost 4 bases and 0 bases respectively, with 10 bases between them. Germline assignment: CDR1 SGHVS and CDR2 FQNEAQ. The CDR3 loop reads CASSWTGSSYNSPLHF. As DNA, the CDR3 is TGTGCCAGCAGCTGGACCGGGAGCTCCTATAATTCACCCCTCCACTTT.

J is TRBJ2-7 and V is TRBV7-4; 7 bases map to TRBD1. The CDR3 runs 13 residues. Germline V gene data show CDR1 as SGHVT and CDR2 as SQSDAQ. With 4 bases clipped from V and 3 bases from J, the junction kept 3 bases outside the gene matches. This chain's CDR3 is CASSWGQIYEQYF. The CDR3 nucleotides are TGTGCCAGCAGCTGGGGACAGATCTACGAGCAGTACTTC.

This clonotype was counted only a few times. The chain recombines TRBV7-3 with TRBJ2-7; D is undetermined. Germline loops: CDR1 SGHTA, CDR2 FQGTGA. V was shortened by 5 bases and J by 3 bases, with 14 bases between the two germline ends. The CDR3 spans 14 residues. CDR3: CASSPQNYLYEQYF. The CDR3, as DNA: TGTGCCAGCAGCCCACAAAACTACCTCTACGAGCAGTACTTC.

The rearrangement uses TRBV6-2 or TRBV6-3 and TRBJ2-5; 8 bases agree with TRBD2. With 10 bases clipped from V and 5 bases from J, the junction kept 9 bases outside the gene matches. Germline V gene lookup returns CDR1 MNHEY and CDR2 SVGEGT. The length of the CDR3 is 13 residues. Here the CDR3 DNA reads TGTGCCACCCTCACTAGCGGATGGGAGACCCAGTACTTC. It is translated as CATLTSGWETQYF.

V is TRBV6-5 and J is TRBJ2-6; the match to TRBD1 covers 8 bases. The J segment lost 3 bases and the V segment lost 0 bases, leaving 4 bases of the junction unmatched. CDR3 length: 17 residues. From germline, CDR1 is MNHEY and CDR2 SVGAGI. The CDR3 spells CASSYSAGGYGANVLTF. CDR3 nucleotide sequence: TGTGCCAGCAGTTACTCAGCAGGGGGCTATGGGGCCAACGTCCTGACTTTC.

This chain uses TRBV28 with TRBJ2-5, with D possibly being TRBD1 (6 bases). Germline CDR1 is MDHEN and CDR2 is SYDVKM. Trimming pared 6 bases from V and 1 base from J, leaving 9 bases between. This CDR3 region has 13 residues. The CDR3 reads CASRSDSQETQYF. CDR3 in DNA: TGTGCCAGCAGGTCGGACAGCCAAGAGACCCAGTACTTC.

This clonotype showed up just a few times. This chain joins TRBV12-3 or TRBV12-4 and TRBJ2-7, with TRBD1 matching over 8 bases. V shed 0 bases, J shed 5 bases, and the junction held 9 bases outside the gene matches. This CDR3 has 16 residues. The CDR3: CASSLAVTGGTHEQYF. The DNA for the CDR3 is TGTGCCAGCAGTTTAGCGGTTACAGGGGGAACCCACGAGCAGTACTTC.

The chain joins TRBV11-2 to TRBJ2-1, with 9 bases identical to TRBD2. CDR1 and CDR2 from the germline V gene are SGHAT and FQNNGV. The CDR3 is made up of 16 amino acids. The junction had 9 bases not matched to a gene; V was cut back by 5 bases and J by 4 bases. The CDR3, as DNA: TGTGCCAGCAGCCTTGAGCGGGAGGCGATATACAATGAGCAGTTCTTC. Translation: CASSLEREAIYNEQFF. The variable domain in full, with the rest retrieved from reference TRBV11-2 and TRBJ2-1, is EAGVAQSPRYKIIEKRQSVAFWCNPISGHATLYWYQQILGQGPKLLIQFQNNGVVDDSQLPKDRFSAERLKGVDSTLKIQPAKLEDSAVYLCASSLEREAIYNEQFFGPGTRLTVL.

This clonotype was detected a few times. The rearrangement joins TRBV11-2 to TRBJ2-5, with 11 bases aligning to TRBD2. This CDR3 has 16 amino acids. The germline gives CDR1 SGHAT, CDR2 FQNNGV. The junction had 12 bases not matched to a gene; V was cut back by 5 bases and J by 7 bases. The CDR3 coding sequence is TGTGCCAGCAGCCCCTTGGGGACTAGCGGCGACGGGACCCAGTACTTC. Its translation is CASSPLGTSGDGTQYF.

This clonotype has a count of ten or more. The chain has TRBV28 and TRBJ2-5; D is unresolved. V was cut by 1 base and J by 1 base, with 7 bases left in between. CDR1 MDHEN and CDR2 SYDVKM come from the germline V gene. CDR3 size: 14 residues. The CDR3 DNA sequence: TGTGCCAGCAGTTTATCAAGCAGCCAAGAGACCCAGTACTTC. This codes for CASSLSSSQETQYF.

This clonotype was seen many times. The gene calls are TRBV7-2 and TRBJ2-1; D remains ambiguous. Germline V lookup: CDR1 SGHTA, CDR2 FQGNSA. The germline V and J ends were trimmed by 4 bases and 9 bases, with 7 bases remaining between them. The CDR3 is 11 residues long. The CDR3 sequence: CASSWVSEQFF. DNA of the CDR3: TGTGCCAGCAGCTGGGTCTCTGAGCAGTTCTTC.

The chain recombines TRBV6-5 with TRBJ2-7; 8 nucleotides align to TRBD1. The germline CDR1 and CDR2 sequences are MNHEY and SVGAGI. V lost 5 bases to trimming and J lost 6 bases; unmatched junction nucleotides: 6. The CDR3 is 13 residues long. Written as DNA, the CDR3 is TGTGCCAGCAGTGTAGGACAGGGCTCCGAGCAGTACTTC. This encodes CASSVGQGSEQYF.

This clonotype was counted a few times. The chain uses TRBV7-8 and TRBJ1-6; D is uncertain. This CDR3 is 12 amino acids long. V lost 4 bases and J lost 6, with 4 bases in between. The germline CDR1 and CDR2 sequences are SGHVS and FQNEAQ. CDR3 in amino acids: CASSYSNSPLHF. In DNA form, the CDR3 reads TGTGCCAGCAGCTACAGTAATTCACCCCTCCACTTT.

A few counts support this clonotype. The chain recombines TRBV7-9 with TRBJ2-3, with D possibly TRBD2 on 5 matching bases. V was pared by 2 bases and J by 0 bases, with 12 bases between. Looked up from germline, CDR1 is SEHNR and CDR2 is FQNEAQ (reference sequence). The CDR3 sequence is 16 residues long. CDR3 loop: CASSLPGQRSTDTQYF. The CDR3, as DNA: TGTGCCAGCAGCTTACCGGGTCAGCGGAGCACAGATACGCAGTATTTT. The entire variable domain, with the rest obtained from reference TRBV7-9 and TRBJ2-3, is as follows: DTGVSQNPRHKITKRGQNVTFRCDPISEHNRLYWYRQTLGQGPEFLTYFQNEAQLEKSRLLSDRFSAERPKGSFSTLEIQRTEQGDSAMYLCASSLPGQRSTDTQYFGPGTRLTVL.

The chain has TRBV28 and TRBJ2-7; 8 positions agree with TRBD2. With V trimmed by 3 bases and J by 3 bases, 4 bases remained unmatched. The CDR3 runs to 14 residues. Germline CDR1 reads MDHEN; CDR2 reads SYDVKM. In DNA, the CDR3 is TGTGCCAGCAGTTTCGGGGGGGCTAGCTACGAGCAGTACTTC. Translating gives CASSFGGASYEQYF.